Given below is one T cell receptor (beta chain) in context. Its specificity is not known. These data originate in a study of post-analysis software for immune sequencing data. The library was made from cDNA and included unique molecular identifiers. TCRdb used MiXCR to reprocess the PCR reads, holding one entry per CDR3 protein. This table holds 350,000 to 500,000 distinct CDR3 sequences, less than 40% found once. The CDR3 spans 18 residues. V gave up 3 bases and J gave up 4 bases; unmatched junction bases: 16. CDR1 and CDR2 (germline): MDHEN, SYDVKM. Points from the study as a whole: Patients carried roughly 5 TRBV segments more frequently than controls did, and TRBV5-6, TRBV5-1 and TRBV20-1 were among them.

V is TRBV28 and J is TRBJ2-7; TRBD1 aligns across 9 bases. The clonotype originates from a girl aged 2-15 years with multiple sclerosis. The sample taken for sequencing was blood. CDR3 coding DNA: TGTGCCAGCAGTTTTCTGATTAGTATCGGACAGGGGAATTACGAGCAGTACTTC. Translated, it gives CASSFLISIGQGNYEQYF.